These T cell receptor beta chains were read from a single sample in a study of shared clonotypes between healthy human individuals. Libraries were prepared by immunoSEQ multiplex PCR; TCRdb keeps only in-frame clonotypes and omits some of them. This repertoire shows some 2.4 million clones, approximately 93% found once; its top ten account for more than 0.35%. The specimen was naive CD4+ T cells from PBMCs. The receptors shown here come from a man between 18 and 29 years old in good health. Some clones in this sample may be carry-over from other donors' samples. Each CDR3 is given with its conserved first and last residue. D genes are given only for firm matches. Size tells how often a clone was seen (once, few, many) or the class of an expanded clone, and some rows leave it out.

CDR3aa: CASSLSAGRGTEAFF
CDR3nt: TGTGCCAGCAGCTTAAGTGCAGGGCGGGGAACTGAAGCTTTCTTT
abundance: NA
j_gene: TRBJ1-1
v_gene: TRBV7-3
d_gene: NA

CDR3aa: CASSDPGINF
CDR3nt: TGTGCCAGCAGTGATCCGGGAATTAATTTT
abundance: NA
j_gene: TRBJ1-3
v_gene: TRBV6-1
d_gene: NA

CDR3aa: CASSVFKNTGELFF
CDR3nt: TGTGCCAGCAGTGTGTTCAAGAACACCGGGGAGCTGTTTTTT
abundance: NA
j_gene: TRBJ2-2
v_gene: TRBV2
d_gene: NA

CDR3aa: CASSRGGLAGHTGELFF
CDR3nt: TGCGCCAGCAGCCGAGGGGGGCTAGCGGGACACACCGGGGAGCTGTTTTTT
abundance: NA
j_gene: TRBJ2-2
v_gene: TRBV5-1
d_gene: TRBD2

CDR3aa: CASSQPRRGLETQYF
CDR3nt: TGCGCCAGCAGCCAACCTAGACGGGGGCTGGAGACCCAGTACTTC
abundance: NA
j_gene: TRBJ2-5
v_gene: TRBV5-1
d_gene: NA

CDR3aa: CASSVPGEETQYF
CDR3nt: TGCGCCAGCAGCGTCCCGGGGGAGGAGACCCAGTACTTC
abundance: NA
j_gene: TRBJ2-5
v_gene: TRBV5-1
d_gene: NA

CDR3aa: CASVVRGNQPQHF
CDR3nt: TGTGCCAGCGTTGTGAGGGGCAATCAGCCCCAGCATTTT
abundance: NA
j_gene: TRBJ1-5
v_gene: TRBV28
d_gene: NA

CDR3aa: CAWRDLVLAGETQYF
CDR3nt: TGTGCCTGGAGGGATTTGGTTCTAGCGGGAGAGACCCAGTACTTC
abundance: NA
j_gene: TRBJ2-5
v_gene: TRBV30
d_gene: TRBD2

CDR3aa: CASSDPGLARTEQFF
CDR3nt: TGTGCCAGCAGCGACCCGGGACTAGCAAGGACCGAGCAGTTCTTC
abundance: NA
j_gene: TRBJ2-1
v_gene: TRBV7-2
d_gene: TRBD2

CDR3aa: CASTSGFLDEQFF
CDR3nt: TGTGCCAGCACTAGCGGGTTTTTAGATGAGCAGTTCTTC
abundance: once
j_gene: TRBJ2-1
v_gene: TRBV2
d_gene: TRBD2

CDR3aa: CATSRGPRGYEQYF
CDR3nt: TGTGCCACCAGCAGAGGGCCTCGGGGATACGAGCAGTACTTC
abundance: NA
j_gene: TRBJ2-7
v_gene: TRBV15
d_gene: NA

CDR3aa: CASLKPGAYNQPQHF
CDR3nt: TGTGCCAGCTTGAAGCCAGGGGCGTATAATCAGCCCCAGCATTTT
abundance: NA
j_gene: TRBJ1-5
v_gene: TRBV6-1
d_gene: NA

CDR3aa: CASSQGGWLNSPLHF
CDR3nt: TGCGCCAGCAGCCAAGGGGGTTGGTTGAATTCACCCCTCCACTTT
abundance: NA
j_gene: TRBJ1-6
v_gene: TRBV4-1
d_gene: NA

CDR3aa: CASSVGLGRTYQETQYF
CDR3nt: TGTGCCAGCAGCGTAGGTCTCGGCAGAACGTACCAAGAGACCCAGTACTTC
abundance: NA
j_gene: TRBJ2-5
v_gene: TRBV9
d_gene: NA

CDR3aa: CATSAGEWTF
CDR3nt: TGTGCCACCAGTGCAGGCGAGTGGACCTTC
abundance: NA
j_gene: TRBJ1-2
v_gene: TRBV15
d_gene: NA

CDR3aa: CASSQGQPYNEQFF
CDR3nt: TGTGCCAGCAGCCAGGGACAGCCATACAATGAGCAGTTCTTC
abundance: NA
j_gene: TRBJ2-1
v_gene: TRBV7-3
d_gene: TRBD1

CDR3aa: CASSSRLGSDTQYF
CDR3nt: TGTGCCAGCAGTTCCCGCTTAGGATCAGATACGCAGTATTTT
abundance: once
j_gene: TRBJ2-3
v_gene: TRBV28
d_gene: NA

CDR3aa: CASSSNRDDTVLTF
CDR3nt: TGTGCCAGCAGCTCCAACCGGGACGACACCGTTCTTACCTTC
abundance: NA
j_gene: TRBJ1-2
v_gene: TRBV7-8
d_gene: NA

CDR3aa: CASSQARVSPQHF
CDR3nt: TGCGCCAGCAGCCAAGCCCGGGTTTCGCCCCAGCATTTT
abundance: NA
j_gene: TRBJ1-5
v_gene: TRBV4-1
d_gene: NA

CDR3aa: CASSFSSGRLSETQYF
CDR3nt: TGTGCCAGCAGTTTCTCTAGCGGGAGGCTCTCAGAGACCCAGTACTTC
abundance: NA
j_gene: TRBJ2-5
v_gene: TRBV28
d_gene: TRBD2

CDR3aa: CASEGTTNYGYTF
CDR3nt: TGTGCCAGCGAGGGCACGACTAACTATGGCTACACCTTC
abundance: NA
j_gene: TRBJ1-2
v_gene: TRBV6-1
d_gene: NA

CDR3aa: CASSRQVDGELFF
CDR3nt: TGTGCCAGCAGTCGACAGGTGGACGGGGAGCTGTTTTTT
abundance: many
j_gene: TRBJ2-2
v_gene: TRBV2
d_gene: NA

CDR3aa: CASSLLRDSRAKNIQYF
CDR3nt: TGTGCCAGCAGTTTATTACGGGATTCTAGGGCCAAAAACATTCAGTACTTC
abundance: NA
j_gene: TRBJ2-4
v_gene: TRBV27
d_gene: NA

CDR3aa: CASTAQGADSGELFF
CDR3nt: TGTGCCAGCACTGCACAGGGGGCTGATTCCGGGGAGCTGTTTTTT
abundance: NA
j_gene: TRBJ2-2
v_gene: TRBV2
d_gene: TRBD1

CDR3aa: CASSTIFGVSYEQYF
CDR3nt: TGTGCCAGCAGCACCATTTTCGGGGTCTCCTACGAGCAGTACTTC
abundance: NA
j_gene: TRBJ2-7
v_gene: TRBV7-8
d_gene: NA

CDR3aa: CASSLSSGGSFRTGELFF
CDR3nt: TGCGCCAGCAGCTTGTCGTCGGGCGGGAGCTTTAGGACCGGGGAGCTGTTTTTT
abundance: NA
j_gene: TRBJ2-2
v_gene: TRBV5-1
d_gene: TRBD2

CDR3aa: CASSSYPIAGVNEQYF
CDR3nt: TGTGCCAGCAGCTCGTATCCGATAGCGGGAGTCAACGAGCAGTACTTC
abundance: NA
j_gene: TRBJ2-7
v_gene: TRBV11-2
d_gene: TRBD2

CDR3aa: CATSNEVEQYF
CDR3nt: TGTGCCACATCGAACGAGGTCGAGCAGTACTTC
abundance: NA
j_gene: TRBJ2-7
v_gene: TRBV6-5
d_gene: NA

CDR3aa: CATSRSQGVNEKLFF
CDR3nt: TGTGCCACCAGCAGATCACAGGGGGTTAATGAAAAACTGTTTTTT
abundance: NA
j_gene: TRBJ1-4
v_gene: TRBV15
d_gene: TRBD1

CDR3aa: CASSLGPRRASTDTQYF
CDR3nt: TGTGCCAGCAGTTTAGGTCCACGCAGGGCTAGCACAGATACGCAGTATTTT
abundance: NA
j_gene: TRBJ2-3
v_gene: TRBV28
d_gene: NA

CDR3aa: CASSPLGGRAGSYEQYF
CDR3nt: TGTGCCAGCAGCCCCCTCGGCGGGAGGGCCGGATCCTACGAGCAGTACTTC
abundance: once
j_gene: TRBJ2-7
v_gene: TRBV7-8
d_gene: TRBD2

CDR3aa: CASSRTQVWTEAFF
CDR3nt: TGTGCCAGCAGCCGGACACAGGTGTGGACTGAAGCTTTCTTT
abundance: NA
j_gene: TRBJ1-1
v_gene: TRBV28
d_gene: NA

CDR3aa: CATMAAAGSYEQYF
CDR3nt: TGTGCCACTATGGCGGCGGCAGGGTCCTACGAGCAGTACTTC
abundance: once
j_gene: TRBJ2-7
v_gene: TRBV19
d_gene: NA

CDR3aa: CASSAQGLNTEAFF
CDR3nt: TGTGCCAGCTCAGCCCAGGGATTGAACACTGAAGCTTTCTTT
abundance: NA
j_gene: TRBJ1-1
v_gene: TRBV18
d_gene: NA

CDR3aa: CASSDDDEKLFF
CDR3nt: TGTGCCAGCAGCGACGATGATGAAAAACTGTTTTTT
abundance: NA
j_gene: TRBJ1-4
v_gene: TRBV6-6
d_gene: NA

CDR3aa: CASSLMGPPPAIQYF
CDR3nt: TGTGCCAGCAGCTTAATGGGACCCCCTCCGGCCATTCAGTACTTC
abundance: NA
j_gene: TRBJ2-4
v_gene: TRBV7-9
d_gene: NA

CDR3aa: CASSTAGNTEAFF
CDR3nt: TGTGCCAGCAGTACTGCCGGGAACACTGAAGCTTTCTTT
abundance: NA
j_gene: TRBJ1-1
v_gene: TRBV27
d_gene: NA

CDR3aa: CSVGKLAGEASETQYF
CDR3nt: TGCAGCGTCGGAAAACTAGCGGGAGAAGCGTCAGAGACCCAGTACTTC
abundance: NA
j_gene: TRBJ2-5
v_gene: TRBV29-1
d_gene: TRBD2

CDR3aa: CASRPQGSDTQYF
CDR3nt: TGTGCCAGCAGACCTCAGGGGTCAGATACGCAGTATTTT
abundance: NA
j_gene: TRBJ2-3
v_gene: TRBV7-3
d_gene: NA

CDR3aa: CASSSPGQGTKSNYEQYF
CDR3nt: TGTGCCAGCAGTTCACCGGGACAGGGAACAAAATCTAATTACGAGCAGTACTTC
abundance: NA
j_gene: TRBJ2-7
v_gene: TRBV28
d_gene: TRBD1

CDR3aa: CASSLRGANSPLHF
CDR3nt: TGCGCCAGCAGCTTAAGAGGGGCAAATTCACCCCTCCACTTT
abundance: NA
j_gene: TRBJ1-6
v_gene: TRBV5-1
d_gene: NA

CDR3aa: CASSRVTGGFFEQYF
CDR3nt: TGTGCCAGCAGTCGCGTGACTGGGGGGTTCTTCGAGCAGTACTTC
abundance: once
j_gene: TRBJ2-7
v_gene: TRBV6-1
d_gene: NA

CDR3aa: CASSSSRNEKLFF
CDR3nt: TGTGCCAGTAGCTCCTCGCGGAATGAAAAACTGTTTTTT
abundance: NA
j_gene: TRBJ1-4
v_gene: TRBV19
d_gene: NA

CDR3aa: CASRNSGGTGELFF
CDR3nt: TGTGCCAGCAGGAACTCAGGGGGCACCGGGGAGCTGTTTTTT
abundance: NA
j_gene: TRBJ2-2
v_gene: TRBV6-1
d_gene: TRBD1

CDR3aa: CASSLGMGGYGGNEKLFF
CDR3nt: TGCGCCAGCAGCTTGGGAATGGGAGGGTATGGTGGAAATGAAAAACTGTTTTTT
abundance: NA
j_gene: TRBJ1-4
v_gene: TRBV5-1
d_gene: NA

CDR3aa: CASSLVAGLEQFF
CDR3nt: TGCGCCAGCAGCTTGGTGGCAGGCCTCGAGCAGTTCTTC
abundance: NA
j_gene: TRBJ2-1
v_gene: TRBV5-1
d_gene: NA

CDR3aa: CAISESGGPGSPLHF
CDR3nt: TGTGCCATCAGTGAGTCGGGGGGGCCGGGTTCACCCCTCCACTTT
abundance: NA
j_gene: TRBJ1-6
v_gene: TRBV10-3
d_gene: NA

CDR3aa: CSGWTGGNTEAFF
CDR3nt: TGCAGCGGCTGGACAGGGGGGAACACTGAAGCTTTCTTT
abundance: few
j_gene: TRBJ1-1
v_gene: TRBV29-1
d_gene: TRBD1

CDR3aa: CASNLNEQYF
CDR3nt: TGTGCCAGCAACCTTAACGAGCAGTACTTC
abundance: few
j_gene: TRBJ2-7
v_gene: TRBV2
d_gene: NA

CDR3aa: CASRLGQGEIDGYTF
CDR3nt: TGTGCCAGCAGATTGGGACAGGGGGAGATTGATGGCTACACCTTC
abundance: NA
j_gene: TRBJ1-2
v_gene: TRBV2
d_gene: TRBD1

CDR3aa: CASSKEEVLRHF
CDR3nt: TGTGCCAGCAGCAAAGAGGAAGTGCTGCGGCATTTT
abundance: NA
j_gene: TRBJ1-5
v_gene: TRBV21-1
d_gene: NA

CDR3aa: CASSLEAGWIYTF
CDR3nt: TGTGCCAGCAGCTTGGAGGCAGGCTGGATCTACACCTTC
abundance: NA
j_gene: TRBJ1-2
v_gene: TRBV5-4
d_gene: NA

CDR3aa: CASSEQGRNQPQHF
CDR3nt: TGTGCCAGCAGTGAACAGGGGAGGAATCAGCCCCAGCATTTT
abundance: NA
j_gene: TRBJ1-5
v_gene: TRBV2
d_gene: NA

CDR3aa: CASSLLGQGASTEAFF
CDR3nt: TGTGCCAGCAGTTTATTGGGACAGGGGGCGAGTACTGAAGCTTTCTTT
abundance: NA
j_gene: TRBJ1-1
v_gene: TRBV27
d_gene: TRBD1

CDR3aa: CASSAGTSGNTIYF
CDR3nt: TGTGCCAGCAGCGCCGGGACCTCTGGAAACACCATATATTTT
abundance: NA
j_gene: TRBJ1-3
v_gene: TRBV9
d_gene: NA

CDR3aa: CASSVQGYGYTF
CDR3nt: TGTGCCAGCAGCGTACAGGGGTATGGCTACACCTTC
abundance: NA
j_gene: TRBJ1-2
v_gene: TRBV6-5
d_gene: TRBD1

CDR3aa: CASSETGSHYGYTF
CDR3nt: TGTGCCAGCAGCGAAACAGGTTCTCACTATGGCTACACCTTC
abundance: NA
j_gene: TRBJ1-2
v_gene: TRBV9
d_gene: NA